Following are 16 T cell receptor beta chains from one sample sequenced in a study of T-cell memory formation after mild COVID-19. Each CDR3 protein is one row after TCRdb ran MiXCR on the 5' RACE reads. The sample yields roughly 600,000 distinct CDR3 sequences, more than 15% seen once. Sequenced material: PBMCs or a T cell subset sorted from them (not recorded which). These receptor sequences come from an adult woman who had mild COVID-19 (a few samples of this study predate the infection). Cell type and time point are not known.

The genes are TRBV5-6 and TRBJ2-7; 7 bases match TRBD1. The ends lost 4 bases at V and 1 base at J; junction bases unmatched: 14. The CDR3 loop spans 17 amino acids. Germline-derived CDR1 and CDR2 are SGHDT and YYEEEE. The CDR3 spells CASSLDTGVRLSYEQYF. The DNA of the CDR3 is TGTGCCAGCAGCCTGGACACAGGGGTGAGGCTTTCCTACGAGCAGTACTTC. Based on the CDR3 plus reference TRBV5-6 and TRBJ2-7, the full variable domain is DAGVTQSPTHLIKTRGQQVTLRCSPKSGHDTVSWYQQALGQGPQFIFQYYEEEERQRGNFPDRFSGHQFPNYSSELNVNALLLGDSALYLCASSLDTGVRLSYEQYFGPGTRLTVT.

The chain recombines TRBV3-1 with TRBJ2-3, with TRBD2 matching over 11 bases. CDR3 length equals 20 residues. Germline V gene lookup returns CDR1 LGHDT and CDR2 YNNKEL (reference sequence). Trimming removed 0 bases from V and 2 bases from J; junction bases left unmatched: 13. CDR3 bases: TGTGCCAGCAGCCAAGATTTTATGACGTTAGCGGGAGGGTACACAGATACGCAGTATTTT. This codes for CASSQDFMTLAGGYTDTQYF.

This rearrangement joins TRBV12-3 or TRBV12-4 to TRBJ1-5; perhaps TRBD1 as D (5 bases). This CDR3 has 20 amino acids. The ends were cut back, 7 bases at V and 5 bases at J, with 33 bases in the middle. CDR3 sequence: CASTPGTSLIRSIPDQPQHF. CDR3 sequence (DNA): TGTGCCAGCACCCCCGGGACCTCTCTGATCAGGAGCATCCCCGATCAGCCCCAGCATTTT.

The chain combines TRBV5-1 with TRBJ2-1; 7 bases map to TRBD2. The germline gives CDR1 SGHRS, CDR2 YFSETQ. The CDR3 runs to 20 residues. The V and J ends lost 3 bases and 0 bases, in that order; junction bases with no gene match: 18. The CDR3 reads CASSSLLGTRGRASYNEQFF. Written as DNA, the CDR3 is TGCGCCAGCAGCTCACTACTGGGGACCCGAGGGAGGGCCTCCTACAATGAGCAGTTCTTC.

The chain carries TRBV20-1 and TRBJ2-7; D not certain. The CDR3 totals 14 residues. The germline gives CDR1 DFQATT, CDR2 SNEGSKA (reference sequence). Trimming took 5 bases from V and 3 from J, leaving 17 bases between them. The CDR3 here is CSAVLANSNYEQYF. CDR3 coding DNA: TGCAGTGCTGTCCTGGCGAACAGCAACTACGAGCAGTACTTC.

The chain recombines TRBV20-1 with TRBJ1-5; the D gene is possibly TRBD1 (6 bases). Trimming pared 1 base from V and 5 bases from J, leaving 9 bases between. Germline lookup yields CDR1 DFQATT and CDR2 SNEGSKA (reference sequence). The CDR3 consists of 13 residues. The CDR3 spells CSARGGAHQPQHF. The CDR3 DNA reads as TGCAGTGCTAGAGGGGGGGCGCATCAGCCCCAGCATTTT.

V is TRBV6-2 or TRBV6-3 and J is TRBJ2-7; D ambiguous. The CDR3 contains 15 residues. Trimming shortened V by 2 bases and J by 7 bases, and 18 bases separated the two germline ends. Germline loops: CDR1 MNHEY, CDR2 SVGEGT. The CDR3 DNA reads TGTGCCAGCAGTTACATTATATATTTGCCTTGGGAGCAGTACTTC. This gives the protein CASSYIIYLPWEQYF.

A few counts support this clonotype. The V and J genes are TRBV4-2 and TRBJ2-7; either TRBD1 or TRBD2 may supply D (6 bases each). Trimming cost V 5 bases and J 6 bases, with 17 bases left between them. CDR1 and CDR2 (germline): LGHNA, YNFKEQ. The CDR3 has 14 amino acids. The CDR3 reads CASSSWGATGEQYF. CDR3 in DNA: TGTGCCAGCAGCTCGTGGGGGGCCACCGGCGAGCAGTACTTC.

The chain links TRBV20-1 to TRBJ2-7, with 10 nucleotides matching TRBD1. CDR1 is DFQATT and CDR2 is SNEGSKA in the germline V gene (reference sequence). The CDR3 contains 14 residues. V dropped 3 bases and J dropped 4; count of bases not matched to a gene: 6. CDR3 in DNA: TGCAGTGCTAGGAGGGGGACAGGGGCATACGAGCAGTACTTC. Protein: CSARRGTGAYEQYF.

This clonotype has ten or more counts. V and J are TRBV5-1 and TRBJ2-3, with 7 bases matching TRBD1. CDR3 length: 14 residues. V dropped 3 bases and J dropped 4; count of bases not matched to a gene: 5. Looked up from germline, CDR1 is SGHRS and CDR2 is YFSETQ. CDR3 loop: CASSSRQGADTQYF. CDR3 DNA: TGCGCCAGCAGCTCAAGACAGGGAGCAGATACGCAGTATTTT.

V gene TRBV25-1 combines with J gene TRBJ1-1; D is uncertain. The V end lost 1 base, the J end lost 5 bases, and 8 bases lay between the germline ends. The CDR3 covers 13 residues. Germline V lookup: CDR1 MGHDK, CDR2 SYGVNS. In DNA form, the CDR3 reads TGTGCCAGCAGTGAATTGTGGGAAACTGAAGCTTTCTTT. This sequence encodes CASSELWETEAFF.

J is TRBJ2-1 and V is TRBV12-3 or TRBV12-4; D unclear. This CDR3 comprises 15 residues. V was shortened by 6 bases and J by 7 bases, with 19 bases between the two germline ends. The CDR3 region is CASRRLAAAGNEQFF. CDR3 DNA sequence: TGTGCCAGCAGGAGATTAGCCGCCGCCGGGAATGAGCAGTTCTTC.

This clonotype was seen only a few times. The chain links TRBV15 to TRBJ1-5; 7 bases fit TRBD1. This CDR3 spans 18 amino acids. V gave up 1 base and J gave up 0 bases; unmatched junction bases: 9. In germline, CDR1 is LNHNV, CDR2 YYDKDF (reference sequence). The CDR3 coding sequence is TGTGCCACCAGCAGAGTCCGGGACAGCAAATATAGCAATCAGCCCCAGCATTTT. This encodes CATSRVRDSKYSNQPQHF. Supplemented by reference TRBV15 and TRBJ1-5, the full variable domain reads DAMVIQNPRYQVTQFGKPVTLSCSQTLNHNVMYWYQQKSSQAPKLLFHYYDKDFNNEADTPDNFQSRRPNTSFCFLDIRSPGLGDTAMYLCATSRVRDSKYSNQPQHFGDGTRLSIL.

This clonotype has only a few counts. V and J are TRBV5-1 and TRBJ2-4; 11 bases align to TRBD2. Trimming took 4 bases from V and 4 from J; bases not matched to a gene: 4. Germline V gives CDR1 SGHRS, CDR2 YFSETQ. The CDR3 has 15 amino acids. This CDR3 reads CASSPTSGDKNIQYF. The CDR3 DNA reads as TGCGCCAGCAGCCCGACTAGCGGGGATAAAAACATTCAGTACTTC.

This clonotype was seen a few times. The chain combines TRBV7-9 with TRBJ2-1, with 8 bases identical to TRBD2. Germline V CDR1 and CDR2: SEHNR, FQNEAQ (reference sequence). The CDR3 loop spans 16 amino acids. Trimming took 5 bases from V and 4 from J; bases not matched to a gene: 10. The CDR3 spells CASSPRSPGGYNEQFF. As DNA, the CDR3 is TGTGCCAGCAGCCCCCGCTCACCGGGAGGGTACAATGAGCAGTTCTTC.

The chain carries TRBV7-6 and TRBJ2-7; 8 positions match TRBD2. The trim removed 5 bases at V and 6 bases at J, leaving 9 bases unmatched. CDR1 is SGHVS and CDR2 is FNYEAQ in the germline V gene. The CDR3 contains 14 residues. The DNA for the CDR3 is TGTGCCAGCAGCCCCACTAGCGGTGTCATCGAGCAGTACTTC. This translates into CASSPTSGVIEQYF.